This TCR beta chain derives from a study of patients and donors after allogeneic stem cell transplantation. From the RT-PCR reads, TCRdb called clonotypes with MiXCR, one entry per CDR3 protein. The repertoire includes some 960,000 distinct CDR3 sequences, more than 15% of them detected once, and roughly 6% sits in the top ten. This clonotype was observed a handful of times. Sequencing was performed on blood, either unsorted or a sorted T cell fraction (not recorded which). This receptor was obtained from a human donor who was either an allogeneic HSCT recipient or a stem cell or donor lymphocyte infusion donor (not recorded which). It is not recorded whose cells these are; they may come from a transplant donor.

The CDR3 region has the DNA TGCAGTGCTGCTCCACCTCCTAGCGGGAGTTGGGATGAGCAGTTCTTC. It translates to CSAAPPPSGSWDEQFF. This chain links TRBV20-1 with TRBJ2-1, with 10 bases that match TRBD2. Germline CDR1 DFQATT, CDR2 SNEGSKA (reference sequence). This CDR3 contains 16 residues. The J segment lost 8 bases and the V segment lost 5 bases, leaving 15 bases of the junction unmatched.